This TCR beta chain came from a study of T cells in Graves' hyperthyroidism and ophthalmopathy (dated by TCRdb to the late 2010s). Notes on the research overall: Peripheral blood samples were taken at the time of initial diagnosis, prior to any treatment. To identify distinguishing TCR V-J signatures, a discovery cohort of roughly 100 patients was used, comprising some 43 with Graves' ophthalmopathy and roughly 60 with stable Graves' hyperthyroidism. Prospective prediction of ophthalmopathy was tested in an independent validation cohort consisting of some 20 hyperthyroidism patients and around 16 patients who later progressed to ophthalmopathy. The 85 to 100 discovery patients were randomly split 7:3 into training and test sets. In addition, the study compared T-cell repertoires in thyroid tissue and in blood from roughly six Graves' hyperthyroidism patients. After blood sampling, hyperthyroidism patients were treated with methimazole at a starting dose of 30 mg daily, and ophthalmopathy patients were treated with high-dose intravenous methylprednisolone. The paper describes TCR Vbeta CDR3 sequencing of 135 peripheral blood samples, made up of 43 ophthalmopathy patients, some 80 hyperthyroidism patients and roughly 17 progressor patients.

Hyperthyroidism patients were newly diagnosed, with disease duration under 2 months, and aged 18 to 65 years. Patients with uncontrolled infections, other autoimmune diseases, pregnancy or lactation were excluded. Diagnoses were based on clinical symptoms, serum thyroxine and TRAb, thyroid ultrasound and orbital computed tomography. Blood from progressor patients was drawn when they were first diagnosed with hyperthyroidism, before any ophthalmopathy symptoms appeared. Ficoll-Paque density gradient centrifugation was used to isolate PBMCs from about 10 ml of fresh peripheral blood. Progressor patients were initially diagnosed with Graves' hyperthyroidism and developed ophthalmopathy during follow-up. Total RNA was extracted using Trizol reagent, and RNA quality was assessed on an Agilent 2100 Bioanalyzer. To note about this clonotype: The specificity of this receptor is unknown. No much larger clone is present one base from it, and per-base qualities are unavailable.

What the authors observed across the whole study: Blood samples also contained most of the expanded thyroid clonotypes (frequency above 0.001), which suggests that blood repertoires may reflect thyroid immune responses. Sample size was not statistically predetermined, and blinding of investigators to group allocation was not performed. In validation, the model predicted progression to ophthalmopathy a median of about 6 months before onset, with about 64% sensitivity and around 76% specificity. A 13 V-J signature model separated ophthalmopathy from stable hyperthyroidism, with around 88% sensitivity and about 81% specificity in cross-validation and 80%/75% in testing.

TCR beta CDR3 regions were amplified from RNA transcripts. For the first round of RT-PCR on the TCR CDR3, the HTBI primer set was used together with the Qiagen OneStep RT-PCR kit. The libraries were constructed in a second round of multiplex PCR and then size-selected and purified. Libraries were sequenced paired-end with 100 bp reads on an Illumina HiSeq2000. The study's own analysis went as follows. SOAPnuke was used to process the raw data, throwing out any read that contained adapters or uncalled bases, had a mean Phred below 15, or lacked an exact constant-primer or identifier match. COPE v1.2.5 was used to merge the high-quality paired reads, and each unique nucleotide sequence was defined as a clonotype. Clonotypes were aligned to IMGT TRBV, TRBD and TRBJ reference segments using MiTCR v1.1. The analysis was restricted to V-J combinations with a frequency above 0.0001, which together covered 99.2% of the repertoires. The TCS score was defined as the ratio of F50 (clonal expansion) to E x V (chaos), calculated using BLOSUM62-based TCRdist between CDR3 peptides within each V-J. Welch's t-statistics and random forest reduced 514 V-J features to under 15, which were used in a naive Bayes classifier (R e1071). Using fastp at Q25 and MiXCR, TCRdb reprocessed the public reads and kept productive beta chains. Records with the same CDR3 protein are collapsed into one entry carrying the most frequent genes and DNA. Here the V and J calls rest on TCRdb's processing, not on the authors' analysis. This sample has hundreds of thousands of distinct CDR3 sequences in its table, and roughly a sixth of those were observed once. The top ten constitute approximately 15% of the sample.

The receptor was derived from a woman between 50 and 59 years old with Graves' hyperthyroidism that later progressed to Graves' ophthalmopathy. Source material: blood.

The CDR3 is CASSVSGLEQYF. In nucleotide form, the sequence is TGTGCCAGCAGCGTTAGCGGTCTCGAGCAGTACTTC. The rearranged chain carries TRBV12-3 or TRBV12-4 and TRBJ2-7, and perhaps TRBD2 as D gene, on 6 matching bases. V is shortened by 6 bases, J by 6 bases, and the region joining them spans 12 bases. The CDR3 goes from the cysteine to the phenylalanine over 12 residues. The CDR3 DNA has 36 bases and is translated from base 1.